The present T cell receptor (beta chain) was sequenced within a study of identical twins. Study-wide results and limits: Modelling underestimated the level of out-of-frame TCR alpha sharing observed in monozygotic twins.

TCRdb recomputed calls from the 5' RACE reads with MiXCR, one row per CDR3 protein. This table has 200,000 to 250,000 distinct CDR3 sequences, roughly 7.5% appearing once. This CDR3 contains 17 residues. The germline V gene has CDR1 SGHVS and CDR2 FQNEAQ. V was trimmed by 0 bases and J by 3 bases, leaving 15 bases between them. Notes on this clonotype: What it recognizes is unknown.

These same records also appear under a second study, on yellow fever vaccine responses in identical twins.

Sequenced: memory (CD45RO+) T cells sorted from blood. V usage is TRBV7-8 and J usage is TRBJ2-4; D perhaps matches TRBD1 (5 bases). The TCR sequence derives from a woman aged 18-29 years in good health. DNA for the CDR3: TGTGCCAGCAGCTTAGCGCTGGGGCCCCGAGGCAAAAACATTCAGTACTTC. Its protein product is CASSLALGPRGKNIQYF.